This passage covers 5 T cell receptor beta chains from one sample sequenced in a study of post-analysis software for immune sequencing data. No antigens are known for them. Notes on the study in general: There were about five TRBV segments more frequent in patients than controls, and TRBV5-6, TRBV5-1 and TRBV20-1 were among them.

Unique molecular identifiers featured in each of the TCR beta cDNA libraries. TCRdb fed the PCR reads into MiXCR, producing one record per CDR3 protein. The sample includes about 620,000 distinct CDR3 sequences, around 40% of them seen just once. The material sequenced was blood. These receptor sequences come from a girl between 10 and 17 years old with multiple sclerosis.

The rearrangement uses TRBV6-2 or TRBV6-3 and TRBJ1-2; D remains unclear. The CDR3 has 14 amino acids. CDR1 and CDR2 from the germline V gene are MNHEY and SVGEGT. V was shortened by 0 bases and J by 2 bases, with 7 bases between the two germline ends. The CDR3 region has the DNA TGTGCCAGCAGTTACTCGGCGTGGAACTATGGCTACACCTTC. Its translation is CASSYSAWNYGYTF.

The chain is built from TRBV11-2 and TRBJ1-2; D is undetermined. The CDR3 spans 12 residues. Germline V gives CDR1 SGHAT, CDR2 FQNNGV. Trimming removed 5 bases from V and 4 bases from J, with 8 bases in between. The CDR3 bases are TGTGCCAGCAGCGGGTGGGGCTATGGCTACACCTTC. Encoded protein: CASSGWGYGYTF. Full variable domain (rest looked up from reference TRBV11-2 and TRBJ1-2): EAGVAQSPRYKIIEKRQSVAFWCNPISGHATLYWYQQILGQGPKLLIQFQNNGVVDDSQLPKDRFSAERLKGVDSTLKIQPAKLEDSAVYLCASSGWGYGYTFGSGTRLTVV.

The J gene is TRBJ2-5, the V gene TRBV12-3 or TRBV12-4, with 12 bases matching TRBD2. J gave up 1 base and V 5 bases, and 5 bases lay outside the gene matches. This CDR3 has 16 residues. CDR3 DNA sequence: TGTGCCAGCAGTCCAAGGACTAGCGGGATCCAAGAGACCCAGTACTTC. The encoded protein is CASSPRTSGIQETQYF.

The chain carries TRBV6-2 or TRBV6-3 and TRBJ2-1; 11 bases align to TRBD2. The CDR3 totals 16 residues. The J segment lost 1 base and the V segment lost 2 bases, leaving 1 base of the junction unmatched. CDR1 is MNHEY and CDR2 is SVGEGT in the germline V gene. The CDR3 nucleotides read TGTGCCAGCAGTTACCTAGCGGGAGGATCCTACAATGAGCAGTTCTTC. Its protein is CASSYLAGGSYNEQFF.

This clonotype was observed a handful of times. Germline and junction disagree at one end, which may indicate a read error. CDR3 coding DNA: TGTGCCAGCAGTTCAACAATGGGGACAGGGCCCCAGTACTTT. It codes for CASSSTMGTGPQYF. The V and J genes are TRBV12-3 or TRBV12-4 and TRBJ2-5, with TRBD1 matching over 9 bases. CDR3 length equals 14 residues.